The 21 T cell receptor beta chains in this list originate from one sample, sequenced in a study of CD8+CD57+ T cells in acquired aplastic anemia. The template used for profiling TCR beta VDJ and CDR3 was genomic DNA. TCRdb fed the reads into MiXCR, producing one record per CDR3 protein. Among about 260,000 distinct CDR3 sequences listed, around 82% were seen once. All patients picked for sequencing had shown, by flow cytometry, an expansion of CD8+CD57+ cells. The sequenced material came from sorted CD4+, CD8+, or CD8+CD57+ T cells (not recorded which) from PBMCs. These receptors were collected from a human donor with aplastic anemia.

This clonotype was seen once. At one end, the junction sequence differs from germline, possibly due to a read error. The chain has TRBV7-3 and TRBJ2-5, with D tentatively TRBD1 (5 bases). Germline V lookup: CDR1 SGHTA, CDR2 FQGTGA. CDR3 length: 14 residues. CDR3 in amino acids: CATSRQSDQENQYF. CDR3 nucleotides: TGTGCCACCAGCAGACAGTCAGACCAAGAGAACCAGTACTTC.

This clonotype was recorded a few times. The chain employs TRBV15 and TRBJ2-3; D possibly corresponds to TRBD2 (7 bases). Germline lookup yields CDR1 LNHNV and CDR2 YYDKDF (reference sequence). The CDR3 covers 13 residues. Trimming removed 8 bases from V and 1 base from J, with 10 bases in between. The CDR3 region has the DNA TGTGCCACCGGGAGGGGGGGCACAGATACGCAGTATTTT. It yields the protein CATGRGGTDTQYF.

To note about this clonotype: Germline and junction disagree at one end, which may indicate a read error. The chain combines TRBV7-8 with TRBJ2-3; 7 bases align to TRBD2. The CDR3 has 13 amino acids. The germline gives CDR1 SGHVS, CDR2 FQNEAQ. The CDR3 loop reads CASSEAGSPDTQF. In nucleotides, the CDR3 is TGTGCCAGCAGCGAAGCGGGAAGTCCCGATACGCAGTTT.

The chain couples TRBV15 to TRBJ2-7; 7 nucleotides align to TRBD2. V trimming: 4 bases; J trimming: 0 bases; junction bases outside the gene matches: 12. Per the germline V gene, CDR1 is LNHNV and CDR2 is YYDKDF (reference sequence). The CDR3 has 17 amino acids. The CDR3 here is CATSTGSGTKFSYEQYV. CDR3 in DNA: TGTGCCACCAGCACAGGCTCCGGGACTAAGTTCTCCTACGAGCAGTACGTC.

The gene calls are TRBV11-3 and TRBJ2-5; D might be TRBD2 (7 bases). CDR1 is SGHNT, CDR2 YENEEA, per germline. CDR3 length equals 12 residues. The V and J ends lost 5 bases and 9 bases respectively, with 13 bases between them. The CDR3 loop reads CASSAGEGAQYF. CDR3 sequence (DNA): TGTGCCAGCAGCGCAGGGGAGGGCGCCCAGTACTTC.

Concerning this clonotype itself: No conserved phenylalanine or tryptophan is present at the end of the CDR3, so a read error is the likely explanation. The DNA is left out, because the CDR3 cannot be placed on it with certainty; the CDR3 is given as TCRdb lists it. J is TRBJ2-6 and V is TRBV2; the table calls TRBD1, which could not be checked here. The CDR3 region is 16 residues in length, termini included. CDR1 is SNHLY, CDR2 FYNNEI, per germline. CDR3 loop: CASGEAGTYTPYVLPG.

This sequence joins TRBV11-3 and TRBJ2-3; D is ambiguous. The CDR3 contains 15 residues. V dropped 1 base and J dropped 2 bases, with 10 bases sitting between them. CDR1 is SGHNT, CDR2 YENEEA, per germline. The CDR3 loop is CASSLVATATDTQYF. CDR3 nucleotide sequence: TGTGCCAGCAGCTTAGTGGCTACAGCCACAGATACGCAGTATTTT. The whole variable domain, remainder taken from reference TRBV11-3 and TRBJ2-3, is EAGVVQSPRYKIIEKKQPVAFWCNPISGHNTLYWYLQNLGQGPELLIRYENEEAVDDSQLPKDRFSAERLKGVDSTLKIQPAELGDSAVYLCASSLVATATDTQYFGPGTRLTVL.

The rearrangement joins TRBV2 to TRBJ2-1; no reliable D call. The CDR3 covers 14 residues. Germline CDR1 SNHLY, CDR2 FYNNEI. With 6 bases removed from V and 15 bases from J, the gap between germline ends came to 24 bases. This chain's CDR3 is CASRPGWFYDELFF. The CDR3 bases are TGTGCCAGCAGACCTGGGTGGTTCTATGATGAGTTGTTCTTC.

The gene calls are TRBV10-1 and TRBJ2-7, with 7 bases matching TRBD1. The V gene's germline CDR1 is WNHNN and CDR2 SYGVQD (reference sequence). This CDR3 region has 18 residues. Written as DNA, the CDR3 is TGTGCCAGCAGCTTTCAGGCCTACGGGACAGCCCTTTACTATGAGCAGTACGTC. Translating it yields CASSFQAYGTALYYEQYV.

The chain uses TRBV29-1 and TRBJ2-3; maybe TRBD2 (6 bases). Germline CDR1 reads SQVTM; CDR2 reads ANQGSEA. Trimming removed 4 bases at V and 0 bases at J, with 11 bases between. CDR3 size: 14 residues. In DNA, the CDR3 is TGCAGCGTTGGAGGAAGCGGGAGCACAGATACGCAGTATTTT. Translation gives CSVGGSGSTDTQYF.

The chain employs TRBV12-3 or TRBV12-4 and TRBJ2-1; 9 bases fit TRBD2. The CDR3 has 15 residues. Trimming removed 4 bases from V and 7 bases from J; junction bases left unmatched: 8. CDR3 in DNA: TGTGCCAGCAGTTGGGGGGGTAGCGGGAGTAATGAGCAGTTCTTC. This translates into CASSWGGSGSNEQFF.

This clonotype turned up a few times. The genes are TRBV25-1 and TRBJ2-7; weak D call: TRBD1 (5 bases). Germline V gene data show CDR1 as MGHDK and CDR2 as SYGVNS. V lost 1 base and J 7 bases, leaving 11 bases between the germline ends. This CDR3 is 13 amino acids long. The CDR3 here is CASSEWSPGEQYV. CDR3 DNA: TGTGCCAGCAGTGAATGGTCGCCAGGGGAGCAGTACGTC.

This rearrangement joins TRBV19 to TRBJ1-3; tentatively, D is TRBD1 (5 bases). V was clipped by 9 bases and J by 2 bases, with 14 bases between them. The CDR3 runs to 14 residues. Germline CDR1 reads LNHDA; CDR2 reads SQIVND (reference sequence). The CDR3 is CASLDSDTGNTIYF. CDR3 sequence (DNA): TGTGCCAGCCTAGACAGCGACACTGGAAACACCATATATTTT.

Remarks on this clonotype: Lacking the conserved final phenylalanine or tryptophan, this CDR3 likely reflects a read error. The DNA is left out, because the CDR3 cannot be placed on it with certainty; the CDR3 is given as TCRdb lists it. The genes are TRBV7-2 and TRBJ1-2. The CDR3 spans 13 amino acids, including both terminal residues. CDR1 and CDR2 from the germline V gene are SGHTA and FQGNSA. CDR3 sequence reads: CASGQCIAAFFGL.

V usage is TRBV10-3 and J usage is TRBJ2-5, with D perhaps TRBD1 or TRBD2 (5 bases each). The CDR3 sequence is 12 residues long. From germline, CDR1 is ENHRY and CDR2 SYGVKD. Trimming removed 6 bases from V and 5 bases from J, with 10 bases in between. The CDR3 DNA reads TGTGCCATCAGGGGGGAGTCCGAGACCCAGTACTTC. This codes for CAIRGESETQYF.

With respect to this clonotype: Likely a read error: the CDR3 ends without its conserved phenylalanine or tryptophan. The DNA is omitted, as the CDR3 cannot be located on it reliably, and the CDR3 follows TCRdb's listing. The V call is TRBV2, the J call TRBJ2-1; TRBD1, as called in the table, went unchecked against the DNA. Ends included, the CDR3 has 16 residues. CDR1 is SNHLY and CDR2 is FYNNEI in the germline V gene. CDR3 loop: CASGQGGADAQDDDSG.

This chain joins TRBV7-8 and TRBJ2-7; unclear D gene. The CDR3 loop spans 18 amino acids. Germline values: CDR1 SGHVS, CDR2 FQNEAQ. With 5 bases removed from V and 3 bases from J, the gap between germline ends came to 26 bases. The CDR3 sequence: CASSVGSDTQYFCYEQYV. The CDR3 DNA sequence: TGTGCCAGCAGCGTAGGTTCCGATACGCAGTATTTTTGCTACGAGCAGTACGTC.

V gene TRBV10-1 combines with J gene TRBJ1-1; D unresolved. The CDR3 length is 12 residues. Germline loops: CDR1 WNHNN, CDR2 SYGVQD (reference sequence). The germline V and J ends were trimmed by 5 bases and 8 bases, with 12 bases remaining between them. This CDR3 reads CASSIGPGEAFF. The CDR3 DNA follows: TGCGCCAGCAGTATCGGGCCGGGCGAAGCTTTCTTT.

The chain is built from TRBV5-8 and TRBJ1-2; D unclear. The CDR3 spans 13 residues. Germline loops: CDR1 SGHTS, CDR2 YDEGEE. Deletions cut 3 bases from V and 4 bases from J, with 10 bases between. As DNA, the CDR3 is TGTGCCAGCAGCTGGGAGAGTTCCTATGGCTACACCTTC. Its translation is CASSWESSYGYTF.

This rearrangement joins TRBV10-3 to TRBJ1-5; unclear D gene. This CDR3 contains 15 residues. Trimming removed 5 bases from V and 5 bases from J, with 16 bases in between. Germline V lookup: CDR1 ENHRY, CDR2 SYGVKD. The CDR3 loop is CAISKPSGGHQPQHF. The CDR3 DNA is TGTGCCATCAGTAAACCTTCAGGAGGGCATCAGCCCCAGCATTTT.

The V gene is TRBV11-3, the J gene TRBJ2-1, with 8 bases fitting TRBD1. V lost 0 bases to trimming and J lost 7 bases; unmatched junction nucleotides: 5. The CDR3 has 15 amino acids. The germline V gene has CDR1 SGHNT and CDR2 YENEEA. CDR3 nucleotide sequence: TGTGCCAGCAGCTTAGATAGAACAGGGGGGAATGAGCAGTTCTTC. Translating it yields CASSLDRTGGNEQFF.